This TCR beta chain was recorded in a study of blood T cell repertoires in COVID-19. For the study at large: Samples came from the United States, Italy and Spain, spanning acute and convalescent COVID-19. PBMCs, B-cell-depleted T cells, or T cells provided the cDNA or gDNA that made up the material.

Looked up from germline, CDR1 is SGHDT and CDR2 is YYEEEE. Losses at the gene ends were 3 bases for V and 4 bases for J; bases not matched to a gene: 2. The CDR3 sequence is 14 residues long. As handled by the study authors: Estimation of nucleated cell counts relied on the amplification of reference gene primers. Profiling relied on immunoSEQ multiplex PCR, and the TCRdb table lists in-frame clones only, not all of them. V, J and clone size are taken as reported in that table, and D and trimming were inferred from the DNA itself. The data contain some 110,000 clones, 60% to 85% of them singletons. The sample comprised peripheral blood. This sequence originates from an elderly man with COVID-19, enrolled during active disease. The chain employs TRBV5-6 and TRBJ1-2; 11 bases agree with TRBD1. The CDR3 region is CASSSGTGGYGYTF. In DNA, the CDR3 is TGTGCCAGCAGCTCCGGGACAGGGGGCTATGGCTACACCTTC.